A selection of T cell receptor beta chains follows, all from one sample in a study of blood T cell repertoires in COVID-19. TCRdb's table, derived via immunoSEQ multiplex PCR, lists solely in-frame clones and lacks some. The sample lists some 100,000 clones; about 86% were seen once. The sequencing sample was made of PBMCs or T cells enriched from blood (not recorded which). The source is a woman aged 45-65 years who had recovered from COVID-19. Each CDR3 is given with its conserved first and last residue. Fields, in order: D gene, J gene, V gene, clone size, CDR3 protein, CDR3 DNA. The D gene is left open where the match is weak. Clone sizes are given selectively: once, few, many, or a class where the clone is expanded.

d_call: TRBD2; j_call: TRBJ2-5; v_call: TRBV2; clone_size: .; cdr3_aa: CASSPSGGPMETQYF; cdr3_nt: TGTGCCAGCAGTCCCAGCGGGGGGCCAATGGAGACCCAGTACTTC
d_call: .; j_call: TRBJ2-3; v_call: TRBV5-1; clone_size: .; cdr3_aa: CASSLRPTGTDTQYF; cdr3_nt: TGCGCCAGCAGCTTGAGGCCAACCGGGACAGATACGCAGTATTTT
d_call: .; j_call: TRBJ2-7; v_call: TRBV6-5; clone_size: .; cdr3_aa: CASSRGFSDEQYF; cdr3_nt: TGTGCCAGCAGTCGGGGGTTTTCGGACGAGCAGTACTTC
d_call: .; j_call: TRBJ1-5; v_call: TRBV19; clone_size: .; cdr3_aa: CASRGFLGSNQPQHF; cdr3_nt: TGTGCCAGCAGGGGATTTCTAGGGAGCAATCAGCCCCAGCATTTT
d_call: .; j_call: TRBJ2-1; v_call: TRBV19; clone_size: .; cdr3_aa: CASSIGSGTKQFF; cdr3_nt: TGTGCCAGTAGTATAGGATCCGGGACAAAGCAGTTCTTC
d_call: TRBD2; j_call: TRBJ2-7; v_call: TRBV11-2; clone_size: .; cdr3_aa: CASSLGSSGYYEQYF; cdr3_nt: TGTGCCAGCAGCTTAGGTTCTAGCGGCTACTACGAGCAGTACTTC
d_call: .; j_call: TRBJ1-1; v_call: TRBV5-1; clone_size: .; cdr3_aa: CASIPEDSMNTEAFF; cdr3_nt: TGCGCCAGCATACCAGAGGACAGCATGAACACTGAAGCTTTCTTT
d_call: TRBD1; j_call: TRBJ2-7; v_call: TRBV6-2/TRBV6-3; clone_size: .; cdr3_aa: CASSDLGTGYEQYF; cdr3_nt: TGTGCCAGCAGTGACCTCGGGACAGGCTACGAGCAGTACTTC
d_call: .; j_call: TRBJ1-3; v_call: TRBV7-8; clone_size: once; cdr3_aa: CASSLAAGAGNTIYF; cdr3_nt: TGTGCCAGCAGCTTAGCGGCAGGGGCTGGAAACACCATATATTTT
d_call: .; j_call: TRBJ1-3; v_call: TRBV5-1; clone_size: .; cdr3_aa: CASSFGASSGNTIYF; cdr3_nt: TGCGCCAGCAGCTTTGGGGCGAGCTCTGGAAACACCATATATTTT
d_call: .; j_call: TRBJ2-5; v_call: TRBV9; clone_size: .; cdr3_aa: CASSPQTGGKRQETQYF; cdr3_nt: TGTGCCAGCAGCCCACAAACCGGCGGCAAACGCCAAGAGACCCAGTACTTC
d_call: .; j_call: TRBJ2-2; v_call: TRBV6-1; clone_size: .; cdr3_aa: CASSEWREGELFF; cdr3_nt: TGTGCCAGCAGTGAATGGAGGGAGGGGGAGCTGTTTTTT
d_call: .; j_call: TRBJ2-5; v_call: TRBV19; clone_size: .; cdr3_aa: CASSPGGAEETQYF; cdr3_nt: TGTGCCAGTAGTCCTGGCGGGGCTGAAGAGACCCAGTACTTC
d_call: TRBD2; j_call: TRBJ2-1; v_call: TRBV9; clone_size: .; cdr3_aa: CASSGLAGGGNEQFF; cdr3_nt: TGTGCCAGCAGCGGGCTAGCGGGAGGAGGCAATGAGCAGTTCTTC
d_call: TRBD2; j_call: TRBJ2-5; v_call: TRBV7-2; clone_size: .; cdr3_aa: CASSSQTSGGARETQYF; cdr3_nt: TGTGCCAGCAGCTCGCAGACTAGCGGGGGGGCCCGAGAGACCCAGTACTTC
d_call: .; j_call: TRBJ2-5; v_call: TRBV7-9; clone_size: few; cdr3_aa: CASTYRTDQETQYF; cdr3_nt: TGTGCCAGCACCTACCGGACAGACCAAGAGACCCAGTACTTC
d_call: TRBD2; j_call: TRBJ2-7; v_call: TRBV4-1; clone_size: few; cdr3_aa: CASRVGTSGPSYEQYF; cdr3_nt: TGCGCCAGCAGGGTAGGGACTAGCGGACCATCCTACGAGCAGTACTTC
d_call: .; j_call: TRBJ1-2; v_call: TRBV19; clone_size: .; cdr3_aa: CASSNGGAHNGYTF; cdr3_nt: TGTGCCAGTAGTAATGGGGGGGCGCATAATGGCTACACCTTC
d_call: .; j_call: TRBJ2-3; v_call: TRBV12-3/TRBV12-4; clone_size: few; cdr3_aa: CASSPLRWDTQYF; cdr3_nt: TGTGCCAGCAGTCCCCTCCGGTGGGATACGCAGTATTTT
d_call: .; j_call: TRBJ1-5; v_call: TRBV28; clone_size: once; cdr3_aa: CASSFTVDQPQHF; cdr3_nt: TGTGCCAGCAGTTTTACAGTCGACCAGCCCCAGCATTTT
d_call: .; j_call: TRBJ2-3; v_call: TRBV7-3; clone_size: .; cdr3_aa: CASSSIGGPPTDTQYF; cdr3_nt: TGTGCCAGCAGCTCCATCGGGGGGCCACCCACAGATACGCAGTATTTT
d_call: .; j_call: TRBJ2-2; v_call: TRBV6-4; clone_size: few; cdr3_aa: CASSETDTGELFF; cdr3_nt: TGTGCCAGCAGTGAGACAGACACCGGGGAGCTGTTTTTT
d_call: .; j_call: TRBJ2-2; v_call: TRBV5-4; clone_size: few; cdr3_aa: CASSLSGDGELFF; cdr3_nt: TGTGCCAGCAGCTTGTCCGGGGACGGGGAGCTGTTTTTT
d_call: .; j_call: TRBJ2-3; v_call: TRBV28; clone_size: .; cdr3_aa: CASSGSSPGTDTQYF; cdr3_nt: TGTGCCAGCAGTGGTTCCAGTCCAGGCACAGATACGCAGTATTTT
d_call: .; j_call: TRBJ1-1; v_call: TRBV3-1/TRBV3-2; clone_size: .; cdr3_aa: CASSQGTANTEAFF; cdr3_nt: TGTGCCAGCAGCCAAGGGACAGCGAACACTGAAGCTTTCTTT
d_call: .; j_call: TRBJ1-5; v_call: TRBV19; clone_size: .; cdr3_aa: CASSIGGAGGNQPQHF; cdr3_nt: TGTGCCAGTAGTATAGGCGGCGCGGGAGGCAATCAGCCCCAGCATTTT
d_call: TRBD1; j_call: TRBJ2-7; v_call: TRBV14; clone_size: .; cdr3_aa: CASSLGQEPYEQYF; cdr3_nt: TGTGCCAGCAGCCTGGGACAGGAACCCTACGAGCAGTACTTC
d_call: TRBD2; j_call: TRBJ2-3; v_call: TRBV20-1; clone_size: .; cdr3_aa: CSASLAGTSTDTQYF; cdr3_nt: TGCAGTGCTAGTTTAGCGGGGACTAGCACAGATACGCAGTATTTT
d_call: .; j_call: TRBJ2-7; v_call: TRBV5-5; clone_size: .; cdr3_aa: CASSFVEVSSYEQYF; cdr3_nt: TGTGCCAGCAGCTTCGTAGAGGTTTCCTCCTACGAGCAGTACTTC
d_call: TRBD2; j_call: TRBJ2-3; v_call: TRBV20-1; clone_size: few; cdr3_aa: CSASGRLAGRDTQYF; cdr3_nt: TGCAGTGCTAGTGGTCGTCTAGCGGGCCGAGATACGCAGTATTTT
d_call: TRBD1; j_call: TRBJ2-7; v_call: TRBV3-1/TRBV3-2; clone_size: .; cdr3_aa: CASSPIFGRGHQEQYF; cdr3_nt: TGTGCCAGCAGCCCCATTTTCGGCAGGGGGCATCAGGAGCAGTACTTC
d_call: TRBD1; j_call: TRBJ1-2; v_call: TRBV28; clone_size: .; cdr3_aa: CASRPQQGAGYGYTF; cdr3_nt: TGTGCCAGCAGACCCCAACAGGGGGCGGGGTATGGCTACACCTTC
d_call: .; j_call: TRBJ2-7; v_call: TRBV28; clone_size: once; cdr3_aa: CASSISDSYEQYF; cdr3_nt: TGTGCCAGCAGTATCTCCGACAGTTACGAGCAGTACTTC
d_call: TRBD2; j_call: TRBJ2-5; v_call: TRBV28; clone_size: once; cdr3_aa: CASSFRLAGGVETQYF; cdr3_nt: TGTGCCAGCAGTTTTAGGCTAGCGGGAGGGGTGGAGACCCAGTACTTC
d_call: .; j_call: TRBJ2-7; v_call: TRBV4-1; clone_size: .; cdr3_aa: CASSLRGTGLYEQYF; cdr3_nt: TGCGCCAGCAGCCTTAGGGGCACAGGGCTCTACGAGCAGTACTTC
d_call: .; j_call: TRBJ1-5; v_call: TRBV19; clone_size: .; cdr3_aa: CASSIEGRDFTAQHF; cdr3_nt: TGTGCCAGTAGTATAGAGGGCAGGGACTTCACGGCCCAGCATTTT
d_call: TRBD2; j_call: TRBJ2-3; v_call: TRBV27; clone_size: .; cdr3_aa: CASSDLLAGAGDTQYF; cdr3_nt: TGTGCCAGCAGTGACCTACTAGCGGGAGCGGGGGATACGCAGTATTTT
d_call: TRBD1; j_call: TRBJ1-2; v_call: TRBV3-1/TRBV3-2; clone_size: .; cdr3_aa: CASSQVAGGNYGYTF; cdr3_nt: TGTGCCAGCAGCCAAGTAGCAGGGGGCAACTATGGCTACACCTTC
d_call: .; j_call: TRBJ1-5; v_call: TRBV30; clone_size: .; cdr3_aa: CAWSVRGGGDQPQHF; cdr3_nt: TGTGCCTGGAGTGTACGGGGTGGGGGGGATCAGCCCCAGCATTTT
d_call: TRBD1; j_call: TRBJ2-7; v_call: TRBV5-1; clone_size: once; cdr3_aa: CASSLGTGGLLSYEQYF; cdr3_nt: TGCGCCAGCAGCTTGGGGACAGGGGGCCTTTTATCCTACGAGCAGTACTTC
d_call: .; j_call: TRBJ1-1; v_call: TRBV30; clone_size: once; cdr3_aa: CAWTLDSGNTEAFF; cdr3_nt: TGTGCCTGGACTTTGGACAGCGGGAACACTGAAGCTTTCTTT
d_call: TRBD2; j_call: TRBJ2-3; v_call: TRBV29-1; clone_size: .; cdr3_aa: CSVEESRTSGLTDTQYF; cdr3_nt: TGCAGCGTTGAAGAATCTCGGACTAGCGGATTAACAGATACGCAGTATTTT
d_call: .; j_call: TRBJ2-7; v_call: TRBV18; clone_size: .; cdr3_aa: CASSPSEGTLSYEQYF; cdr3_nt: TGTGCCAGCTCACCCTCCGAGGGAACCCTCTCCTACGAGCAGTACTTC
d_call: .; j_call: TRBJ1-5; v_call: TRBV24-1; clone_size: once; cdr3_aa: CATSDSVGEQDYSNQPQHF; cdr3_nt: TGTGCCACCAGTGATTCCGTAGGAGAACAGGATTATAGCAATCAGCCCCAGCATTTT
d_call: .; j_call: TRBJ1-6; v_call: TRBV19; clone_size: .; cdr3_aa: CASTGQPDSPLHF; cdr3_nt: TGTGCCAGTACCGGACAGCCAGATTCACCCCTCCACTTT
d_call: .; j_call: TRBJ1-5; v_call: TRBV10-2; clone_size: .; cdr3_aa: CASSPRTQPQHF; cdr3_nt: TGCGCCAGCAGCCCGAGAACTCAGCCCCAGCATTTT
d_call: .; j_call: TRBJ1-2; v_call: TRBV6-2/TRBV6-3; clone_size: few; cdr3_aa: CASSYLYEYGYTF; cdr3_nt: TGTGCCAGCAGTTACCTGTACGAGTATGGCTACACCTTC
d_call: .; j_call: TRBJ2-7; v_call: TRBV7-7; clone_size: .; cdr3_aa: CASSATGYEQYF; cdr3_nt: TGTGCCAGCAGCGCGACAGGTTACGAGCAGTACTTC
d_call: TRBD1; j_call: TRBJ2-2; v_call: TRBV6-1; clone_size: .; cdr3_aa: CASSEYRGHTGELFF; cdr3_nt: TGTGCCAGCAGTGAGTACAGGGGTCACACCGGGGAGCTGTTTTTT
d_call: TRBD2; j_call: TRBJ2-7; v_call: TRBV10-3; clone_size: .; cdr3_aa: CAISGGLAGGVYEQYF; cdr3_nt: TGTGCCATCAGTGGGGGACTAGCGGGAGGTGTCTACGAGCAGTACTTC
d_call: TRBD1; j_call: TRBJ1-5; v_call: TRBV15; clone_size: .; cdr3_aa: CATSRGRQGLIQPQHF; cdr3_nt: TGTGCCACCAGCAGAGGTCGACAGGGCCTCATTCAGCCCCAGCATTTT